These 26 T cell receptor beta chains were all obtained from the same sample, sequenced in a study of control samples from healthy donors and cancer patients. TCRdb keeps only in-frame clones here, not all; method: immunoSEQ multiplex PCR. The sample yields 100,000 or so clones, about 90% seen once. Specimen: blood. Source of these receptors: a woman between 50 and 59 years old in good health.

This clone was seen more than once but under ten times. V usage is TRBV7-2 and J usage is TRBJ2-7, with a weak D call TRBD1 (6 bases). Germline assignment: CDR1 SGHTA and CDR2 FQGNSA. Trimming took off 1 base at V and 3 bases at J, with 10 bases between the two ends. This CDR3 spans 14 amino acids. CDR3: CASSLGGQGYEQYF. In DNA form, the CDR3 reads TGTGCCAGCAGCTTAGGGGGACAAGGCTACGAGCAGTACTTC.

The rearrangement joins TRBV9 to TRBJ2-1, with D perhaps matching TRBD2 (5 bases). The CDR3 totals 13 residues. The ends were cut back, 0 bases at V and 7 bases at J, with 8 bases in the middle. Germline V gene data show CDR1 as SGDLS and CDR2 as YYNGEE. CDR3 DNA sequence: TGTGCCAGCAGCGTAGAGTCGGGGAATGAGCAGTTCTTC. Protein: CASSVESGNEQFF.

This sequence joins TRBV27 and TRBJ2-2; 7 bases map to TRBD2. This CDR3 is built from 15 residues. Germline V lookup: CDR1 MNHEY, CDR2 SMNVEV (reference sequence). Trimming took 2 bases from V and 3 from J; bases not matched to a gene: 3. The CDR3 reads CASSLEAGYTGELFF. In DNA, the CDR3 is TGTGCCAGCAGTTTAGAAGCGGGGTACACCGGGGAGCTGTTTTTT.

CDR3 sequence (DNA): TGTGCCATCAGAGTAATGACTAGCGGGTCCACAGATACGCAGTATTTT. Protein: CAIRVMTSGSTDTQYF. The V and J genes are TRBV10-3 and TRBJ2-3; 10 bases map to TRBD2. The V and J ends lost 6 bases and 2 bases, in that order; junction bases with no gene match: 8. The CDR3 sequence is 16 residues long. Germline loops: CDR1 ENHRY, CDR2 SYGVKD.

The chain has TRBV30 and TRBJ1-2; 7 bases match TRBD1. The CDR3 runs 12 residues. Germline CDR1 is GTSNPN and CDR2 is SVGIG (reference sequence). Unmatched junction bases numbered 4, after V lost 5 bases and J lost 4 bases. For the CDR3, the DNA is TGTGCCTGGGCGCGACAGGGCTATGGCTACACCTTC. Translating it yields CAWARQGYGYTF.

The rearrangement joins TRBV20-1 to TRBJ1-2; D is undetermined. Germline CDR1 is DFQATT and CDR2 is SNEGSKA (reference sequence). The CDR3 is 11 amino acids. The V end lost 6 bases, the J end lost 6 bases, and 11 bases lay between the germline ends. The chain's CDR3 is CSAAVSNGYTF. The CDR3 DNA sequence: TGCAGTGCGGCTGTATCGAATGGCTACACCTTC.

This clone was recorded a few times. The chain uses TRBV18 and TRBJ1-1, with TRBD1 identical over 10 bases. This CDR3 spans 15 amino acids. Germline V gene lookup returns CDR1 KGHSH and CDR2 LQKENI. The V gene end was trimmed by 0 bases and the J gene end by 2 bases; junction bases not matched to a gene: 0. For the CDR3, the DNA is TGTGCCAGCTCACCACCGACAGGGGGCAACACTGAAGCTTTCTTT. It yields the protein CASSPPTGGNTEAFF.

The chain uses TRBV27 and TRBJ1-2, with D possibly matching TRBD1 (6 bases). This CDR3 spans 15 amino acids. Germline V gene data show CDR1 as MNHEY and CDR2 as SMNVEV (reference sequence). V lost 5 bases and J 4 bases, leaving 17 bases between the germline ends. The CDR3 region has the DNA TGTGCCAGCAGTATCAGCAGGGGCCTCTTCTATGGCTACACCTTC. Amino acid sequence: CASSISRGLFYGYTF.

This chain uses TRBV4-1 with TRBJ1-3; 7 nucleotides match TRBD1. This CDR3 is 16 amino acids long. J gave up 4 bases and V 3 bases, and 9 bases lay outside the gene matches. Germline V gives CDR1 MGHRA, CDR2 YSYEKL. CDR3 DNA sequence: TGCGCCAGCAGCCACCCCGGCCCGGACAGGGGAAACACCATATATTTT. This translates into CASSHPGPDRGNTIYF.

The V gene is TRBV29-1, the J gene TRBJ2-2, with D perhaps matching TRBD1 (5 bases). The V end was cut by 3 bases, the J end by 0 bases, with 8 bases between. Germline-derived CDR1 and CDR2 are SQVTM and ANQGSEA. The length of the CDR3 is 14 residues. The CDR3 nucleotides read TGCAGCGTTGAGGGCAGGGCGAACACCGGGGAGCTGTTTTTT. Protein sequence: CSVEGRANTGELFF.

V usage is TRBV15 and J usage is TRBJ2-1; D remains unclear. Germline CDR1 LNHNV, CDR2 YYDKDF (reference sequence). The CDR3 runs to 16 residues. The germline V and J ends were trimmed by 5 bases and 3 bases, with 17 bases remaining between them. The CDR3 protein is CATSRKNWYNYNEQFF. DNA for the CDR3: TGTGCCACCAGCCGGAAGAACTGGTACAACTACAATGAGCAGTTCTTC.

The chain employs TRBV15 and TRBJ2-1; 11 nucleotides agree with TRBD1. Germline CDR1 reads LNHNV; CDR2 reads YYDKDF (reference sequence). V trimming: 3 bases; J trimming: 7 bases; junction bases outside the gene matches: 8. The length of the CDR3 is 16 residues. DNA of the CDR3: TGTGCCACCAGCAGTTACCGGGACAGGGGGGCGAATGAGCAGTTCTTC. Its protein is CATSSYRDRGANEQFF.

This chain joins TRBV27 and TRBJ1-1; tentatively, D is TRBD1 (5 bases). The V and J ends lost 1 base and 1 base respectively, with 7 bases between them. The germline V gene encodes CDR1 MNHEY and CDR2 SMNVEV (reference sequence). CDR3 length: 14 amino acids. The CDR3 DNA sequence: TGTGCCAGCAGTTTATGGCAGGGGAACACTGAAGCTTTCTTT. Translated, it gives CASSLWQGNTEAFF.

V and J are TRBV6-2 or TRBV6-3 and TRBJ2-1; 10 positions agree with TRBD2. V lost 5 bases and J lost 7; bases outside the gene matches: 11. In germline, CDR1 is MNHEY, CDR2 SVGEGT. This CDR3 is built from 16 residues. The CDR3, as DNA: TGTGCCAGCAGTCAGACCGGACTAGCGGAGGGGAATGAGCAGTTCTTC. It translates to CASSQTGLAEGNEQFF.

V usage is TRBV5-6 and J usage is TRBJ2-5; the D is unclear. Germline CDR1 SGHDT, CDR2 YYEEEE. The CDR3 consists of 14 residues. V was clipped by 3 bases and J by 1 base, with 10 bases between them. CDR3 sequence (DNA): TGTGCCAGCAGCTCGCCTTCCATCCAAGAGACCCAGTACTTC. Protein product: CASSSPSIQETQYF.

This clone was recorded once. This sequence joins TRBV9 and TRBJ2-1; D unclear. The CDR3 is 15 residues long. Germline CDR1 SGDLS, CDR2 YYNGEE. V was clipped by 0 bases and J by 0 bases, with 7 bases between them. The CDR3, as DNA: TGTGCCAGCAGCGTAGTACCCGCCTCCTACAATGAGCAGTTCTTC. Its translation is CASSVVPASYNEQFF. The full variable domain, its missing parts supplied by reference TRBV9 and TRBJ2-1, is DSGVTQTPKHLITATGQRVTLRCSPRSGDLSVYWYQQSLDQGLQFLIQYYNGEERAKGNILERFSAQQFPDLHSELNLSSLELGDSALYFCASSVVPASYNEQFFGPGTRLTVL.

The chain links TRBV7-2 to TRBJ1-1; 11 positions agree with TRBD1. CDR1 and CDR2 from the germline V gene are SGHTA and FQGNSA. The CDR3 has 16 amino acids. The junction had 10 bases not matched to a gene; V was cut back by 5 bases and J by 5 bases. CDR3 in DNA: TGTGCCAGCAGCCCCTGGACAGGGGGCCTGGGAACTGAAGCTTTCTTT. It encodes CASSPWTGGLGTEAFF. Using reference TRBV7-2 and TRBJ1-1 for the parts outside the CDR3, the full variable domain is GAGVSQSPSNKVTEKGKDVELRCDPISGHTALYWYRQSLGQGLEFLIYFQGNSAPDKSGLPSDRFSAERTGGSVSTLTIQRTQQEDSAVYLCASSPWTGGLGTEAFFGQGTRLTVV.

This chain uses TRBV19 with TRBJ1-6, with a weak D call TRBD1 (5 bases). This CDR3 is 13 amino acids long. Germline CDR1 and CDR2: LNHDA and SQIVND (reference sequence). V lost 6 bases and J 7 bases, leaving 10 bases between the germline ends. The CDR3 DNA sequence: TGTGCCAGTAGCAGACAGACCAATTCACCCCTCCACTTT. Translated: CASSRQTNSPLHF.

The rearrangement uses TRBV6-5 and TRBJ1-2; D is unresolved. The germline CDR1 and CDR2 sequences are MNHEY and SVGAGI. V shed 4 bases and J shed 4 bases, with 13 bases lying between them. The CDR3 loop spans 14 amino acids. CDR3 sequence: CASSSRASGYGYTF. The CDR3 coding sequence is TGTGCCAGCAGTTCAAGGGCCAGTGGCTATGGCTACACCTTC.

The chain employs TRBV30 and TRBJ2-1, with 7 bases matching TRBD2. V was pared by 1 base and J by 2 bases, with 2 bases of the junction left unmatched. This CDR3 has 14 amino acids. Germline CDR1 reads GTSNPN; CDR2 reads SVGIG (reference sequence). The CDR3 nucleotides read TGTGCCTGGAGTGGCGGGAGCCCCTACAATGAGCAGTTCTTC. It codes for CAWSGGSPYNEQFF.

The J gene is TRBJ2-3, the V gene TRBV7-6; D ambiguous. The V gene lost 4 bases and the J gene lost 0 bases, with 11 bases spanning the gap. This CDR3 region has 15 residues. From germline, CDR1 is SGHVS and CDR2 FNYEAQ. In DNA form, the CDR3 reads TGTGCCAGCAGCTCTGAAATAGTAAGCACAGATACGCAGTATTTT. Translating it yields CASSSEIVSTDTQYF.

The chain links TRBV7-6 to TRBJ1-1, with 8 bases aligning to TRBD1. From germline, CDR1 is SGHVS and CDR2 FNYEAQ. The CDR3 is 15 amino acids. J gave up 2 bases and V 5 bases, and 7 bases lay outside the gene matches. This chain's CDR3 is CASSPRQGFNTEAFF. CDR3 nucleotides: TGTGCCAGCAGCCCAAGACAGGGGTTTAACACTGAAGCTTTCTTT.

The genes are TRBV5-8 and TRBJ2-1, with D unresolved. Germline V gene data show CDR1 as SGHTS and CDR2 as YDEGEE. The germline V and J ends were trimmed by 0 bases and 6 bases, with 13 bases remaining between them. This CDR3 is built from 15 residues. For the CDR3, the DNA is TGTGCCAGCAGCTTGGTCTCTAAGTGGGCCAATGAGCAGTTCTTC. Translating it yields CASSLVSKWANEQFF.

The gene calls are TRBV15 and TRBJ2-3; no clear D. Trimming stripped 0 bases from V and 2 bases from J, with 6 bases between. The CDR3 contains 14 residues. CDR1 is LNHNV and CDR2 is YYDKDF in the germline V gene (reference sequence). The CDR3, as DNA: TGTGCCACCAGCAGAGATTGGAACACAGATACGCAGTATTTT. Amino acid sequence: CATSRDWNTDTQYF.

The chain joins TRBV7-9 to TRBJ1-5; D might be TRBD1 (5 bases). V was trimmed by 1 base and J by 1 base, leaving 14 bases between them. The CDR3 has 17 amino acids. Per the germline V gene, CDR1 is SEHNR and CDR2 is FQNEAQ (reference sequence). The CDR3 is CASSLGGWDASNQPQHF. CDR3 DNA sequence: TGTGCCAGCAGCTTAGGGGGATGGGACGCAAGCAATCAGCCCCAGCATTTT. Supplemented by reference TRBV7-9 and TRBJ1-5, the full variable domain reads DTGVSQNPRHKITKRGQNVTFRCDPISEHNRLYWYRQTLGQGPEFLTYFQNEAQLEKSRLLSDRFSAERPKGSFSTLEIQRTEQGDSAMYLCASSLGGWDASNQPQHFGDGTRLSIL.

The CDR3 DNA is TGTGCCAGCAGCTTATTGGGCTACAATGAGCAGTTCTTC. It specifies CASSLLGYNEQFF. This chain connects TRBV7-3 to TRBJ2-1; no clear D. The CDR3 runs to 13 residues. Trimming stripped 2 bases from V and 3 bases from J, with 5 bases between. Germline V gives CDR1 SGHTA, CDR2 FQGTGA.